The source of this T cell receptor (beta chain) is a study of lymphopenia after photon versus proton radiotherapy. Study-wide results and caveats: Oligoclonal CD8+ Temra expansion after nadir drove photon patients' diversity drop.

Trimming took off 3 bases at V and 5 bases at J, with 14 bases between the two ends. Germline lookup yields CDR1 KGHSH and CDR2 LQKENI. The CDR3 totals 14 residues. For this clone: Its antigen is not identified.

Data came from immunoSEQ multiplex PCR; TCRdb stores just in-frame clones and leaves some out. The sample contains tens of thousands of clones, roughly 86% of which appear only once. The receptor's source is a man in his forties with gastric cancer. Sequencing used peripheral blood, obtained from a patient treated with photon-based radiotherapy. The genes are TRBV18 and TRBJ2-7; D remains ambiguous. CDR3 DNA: TGTGCCAGCTCACCCTGGGTCAGTCGAGACGAGCAGTACTTC. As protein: CASSPWVSRDEQYF.